A single sample is the source of the 28 T cell receptor beta chains below, sequenced in a study of regulatory T cells in long-lasting Graves disease. This sample's time point: newly diagnosed GD, antithyroid drugs for less than 3 months. There was RNA extracted from PBMCs, and the TCR library was made from it. The TCR beta library used iRepertoire HTBI primers with Arm-PCR amplification of CDR3. MiXCR, run by TCRdb on the multiplex PCR reads, gives a single entry per CDR3 protein. The sample includes about 350,000 distinct CDR3 sequences, 15% to 20% seen only once; the top ten take roughly a fifth. These data were also filed under a second study, of T cells in Graves' hyperthyroidism and ophthalmopathy.

This material consisted of peripheral blood mononuclear cells (PBMCs), taken at new diagnosis, from a patient treated with antithyroid drugs. Source of these receptors: a woman between 18 and 30 years old with Graves disease.

Ten or more counts support this clonotype. The V gene is TRBV29-1, the J gene TRBJ1-5; 11 positions match TRBD1. Losses at the gene ends were 7 bases for V and 2 bases for J; bases not matched to a gene: 4. Germline V lookup: CDR1 SQVTM, CDR2 ANQGSEA. CDR3 length: 14 amino acids. As DNA, the CDR3 is TGCAGCGCCAGGACAGGGGGCGGCAATCAGCCCCAGCATTTT. As protein: CSARTGGGNQPQHF.

This clonotype was recorded at least ten times. The chain has TRBV11-2 and TRBJ2-3, with D unclear. This CDR3 region has 10 residues. CDR1 and CDR2 (germline): SGHAT, FQNNGV. Between the trimmed V and J ends, which lost 8 bases and 6 bases, there was a span of 6 bases. For the CDR3, the DNA is TGTGCCAGCCTAGGGGATACGCAGTATTTT. It specifies CASLGDTQYF. Using reference TRBV11-2 and TRBJ2-3 for the parts outside the CDR3, the full variable domain is EAGVAQSPRYKIIEKRQSVAFWCNPISGHATLYWYQQILGQGPKLLIQFQNNGVVDDSQLPKDRFSAERLKGVDSTLKIQPAKLEDSAVYLCASLGDTQYFGPGTRLTVL.

This clonotype was counted ten times or more. The V gene is TRBV3-1, the J gene TRBJ1-6, with D unresolved. This CDR3 has 15 residues. The V gene lost 1 base and the J gene lost 11 bases, with 15 bases spanning the gap. The V gene's germline CDR1 is LGHDT and CDR2 YNNKEL (reference sequence). Here the CDR3 DNA reads TGTGCCAGCAGCCAAGCGTCGGGAGGCCCGCCACCCCTCCACTTT. This sequence encodes CASSQASGGPPPLHF. The entire variable domain, with the rest obtained from reference TRBV3-1 and TRBJ1-6, is as follows: DTAVSQTPKYLVTQMGNDKSIKCEQNLGHDTMYWYKQDSKKFLKIMFSYNNKELIINETVPNRFSPKSPDKAHLNLHINSLELGDSAVYFCASSQASGGPPPLHFGNGTRLTVT.

This clonotype was recorded many times. The J gene is TRBJ2-7, the V gene TRBV28; 8 bases align to TRBD1. The germline V gene encodes CDR1 MDHEN and CDR2 SYDVKM. CDR3 length equals 15 residues. V shed 4 bases, J shed 5 bases, and the junction held 10 bases outside the gene matches. CDR3 loop: CASSSGQGSENEQYF. CDR3 sequence (DNA): TGTGCCAGCAGTTCTGGACAGGGCAGTGAGAACGAGCAGTACTTC.

This clonotype was observed at least ten times. The CDR3 loop reads CASTETGADTQYF. CDR3 coding DNA: TGTGCCAGCACGGAAACAGGGGCCGATACGCAGTATTTT. V gene TRBV28 combines with J gene TRBJ2-3; 7 nucleotides align to TRBD1. Germline V gives CDR1 MDHEN, CDR2 SYDVKM. CDR3 length: 13 amino acids. The trim removed 7 bases at V and 6 bases at J, leaving 7 bases unmatched.

This clonotype was found a few times. V and J are TRBV10-3 and TRBJ1-5; weak D call: TRBD1 (5 bases). The ends were cut back, 4 bases at V and 3 bases at J, with 16 bases in the middle. This CDR3 is 16 amino acids long. Germline CDR1 ENHRY, CDR2 SYGVKD. CDR3 in amino acids: CAISASVGGDNQPQHF. The CDR3 region has the DNA TGTGCCATCAGTGCCTCTGTTGGGGGGGACAATCAGCCCCAGCATTTT.

In this sample, this clonotype turned up many times. The chain combines TRBV18 with TRBJ2-5, with D perhaps given as TRBD1 or TRBD2 (6 bases each). The CDR3 totals 13 residues. The V end lost 8 bases, the J end lost 4 bases, and 14 bases lay between the germline ends. Looked up from germline, CDR1 is KGHSH and CDR2 is LQKENI. CDR3 region: CASARGGGETQYF. For the CDR3, the DNA is TGTGCCAGCGCACGAGGAGGGGGAGAGACCCAGTACTTC.

In its sample, this clonotype was seen many times. The rearrangement joins TRBV6-1 to TRBJ2-6; TRBD1 or TRBD2 may be the D gene (5 bases each). CDR1 and CDR2 (germline): MNHNS, SASEGT. The CDR3 is 15 amino acids. Deletions cut 6 bases from V and 2 bases from J, with 11 bases between. The CDR3, as DNA: TGTGCCAGCAGCTCTGGGGGAACTGGGGCCAACGTCCTGACTTTC. This gives the protein CASSSGGTGANVLTF.

This clonotype has just a few counts. The CDR3 DNA follows: TGTGCCAGCAGTCGGCGGACAGGGAGCGAGCAGTACTTC. Amino acid sequence: CASSRRTGSEQYF. This chain uses TRBV6-1 with TRBJ2-7, with TRBD1 matching over 8 bases. The CDR3 is 13 residues long. The V gene end was trimmed by 5 bases and the J gene end by 6 bases; junction bases not matched to a gene: 6. CDR1 MNHNS and CDR2 SASEGT come from the germline V gene.

This clonotype has a count of ten or more. The chain carries TRBV12-3 or TRBV12-4 and TRBJ2-3; D remains unclear. This CDR3 has 14 amino acids. Trimming pared 5 bases from V and 2 bases from J, leaving 11 bases between. CDR3 in DNA: TGTGCCAGCAGTCCGCTCGGGCCCACAGATACGCAGTATTTT. It codes for CASSPLGPTDTQYF.

V usage is TRBV14 and J usage is TRBJ1-1; the D gene is possibly TRBD1 (5 bases). Germline V lookup: CDR1 SGHDN, CDR2 FVKESK. The CDR3 runs to 14 residues. Deletions cut 4 bases from V and 4 bases from J, with 13 bases between. CDR3 coding DNA: TGTGCCAGCAGCCCAGCCTACAGGTCCACTGAAGCTTTCTTT. Its protein is CASSPAYRSTEAFF. The entire variable domain, with the rest obtained from reference TRBV14 and TRBJ1-1, is as follows: EAGVTQFPSHSVIEKGQTVTLRCDPISGHDNLYWYRRVMGKEIKFLLHFVKESKQDESGMPNNRFLAERTGGTYSTLKVQPAELEDSGVYFCASSPAYRSTEAFFGQGTRLTVV.

CDR3 sequence reads: CASSVRGLASANTGELFF. DNA of the CDR3: TGTGCCAGCAGCGTCAGGGGACTAGCGAGCGCGAACACCGGGGAGCTGTTTTTT. The chain combines TRBV9 with TRBJ2-2, with TRBD2 matching 10 bases. The ends lost 2 bases at V and 0 bases at J; junction bases unmatched: 7. CDR3 length: 18 residues. Germline V lookup: CDR1 SGDLS, CDR2 YYNGEE. The whole variable domain, filled in from reference TRBV9 and TRBJ2-2, reads DSGVTQTPKHLITATGQRVTLRCSPRSGDLSVYWYQQSLDQGLQFLIQYYNGEERAKGNILERFSAQQFPDLHSELNLSSLELGDSALYFCASSVRGLASANTGELFFGEGSRLTVL.

There are many counts of this clonotype. This rearrangement joins TRBV6-1 to TRBJ1-1; 7 nucleotides line up with TRBD1. The length of the CDR3 is 14 residues. The germline V gene encodes CDR1 MNHNS and CDR2 SASEGT. Losses at the gene ends were 5 bases for V and 6 bases for J; bases not matched to a gene: 9. DNA of the CDR3: TGTGCCAGCAGTAGATCGGGACAGTCTCCTGAAGCTTTCTTT. It specifies CASSRSGQSPEAFF.

This clonotype was observed at least ten times. The genes are TRBV2 and TRBJ2-4; tentatively, D is TRBD2 (5 bases). The CDR3 contains 15 residues. With 2 bases removed from V and 1 base from J, the gap between germline ends came to 9 bases. CDR1 SNHLY and CDR2 FYNNEI come from the germline V gene. CDR3 sequence: CASSEREYAKNIQYF. The CDR3 coding sequence is TGTGCCAGCAGTGAAAGGGAGTACGCCAAAAACATTCAGTACTTC.

In its sample, this clonotype was seen a few times. This chain joins TRBV29-1 and TRBJ2-7; 8 positions agree with TRBD1. The germline V gene has CDR1 SQVTM and CDR2 ANQGSEA. With V trimmed by 0 bases and J by 3 bases, 10 bases remained unmatched. CDR3 length: 16 residues. The CDR3, as DNA: TGCAGCGTTGAAGATCTTCAAGGACAGGGTGGCTACGAGCAGTACTTC. This gives the protein CSVEDLQGQGGYEQYF.

At least ten counts were recorded for this clonotype. The chain is built from TRBV20-1 and TRBJ2-4; a weak D match, TRBD2 (7 bases). The CDR3 is made up of 14 amino acids. The V end lost 3 bases, the J end lost 6 bases, and 15 bases lay between the germline ends. Germline V gene lookup returns CDR1 DFQATT and CDR2 SNEGSKA (reference sequence). The CDR3 sequence is CSASSGGEGNIQYF. The CDR3 DNA reads TGCAGTGCTAGTTCGGGGGGCGAAGGAAACATTCAGTACTTC.

V usage is TRBV20-1 and J usage is TRBJ1-2, with 7 bases that match TRBD1. The J segment lost 4 bases and the V segment lost 7 bases, leaving 3 bases of the junction unmatched. The germline CDR1 and CDR2 sequences are DFQATT and SNEGSKA (reference sequence). This CDR3 is 11 amino acids long. The CDR3 loop is CSVGQFYGYTF. DNA for the CDR3: TGCAGTGTGGGACAGTTCTATGGCTACACCTTC.

The rearrangement uses TRBV6-1 and TRBJ2-7, with D possibly being TRBD1 or TRBD2 (5 bases each). Trimming removed 3 bases at V and 5 bases at J, with 14 bases between. The CDR3 contains 14 residues. The germline CDR1 and CDR2 sequences are MNHNS and SASEGT. The chain's CDR3 is CASSEGPENDEQYF. CDR3 nucleotides: TGTGCCAGCAGTGAGGGACCGGAGAACGACGAGCAGTACTTC.

This clonotype was counted many times. This chain uses TRBV28 with TRBJ2-2, with TRBD1 matching 7 bases. V shed 6 bases and J 6 bases; nucleotides not matched to a gene: 4. Germline CDR1 reads MDHEN; CDR2 reads SYDVKM. CDR3 length: 13 amino acids. DNA for the CDR3: TGTGCCAGCAGCTTAAGGGGGCCCGGGGAGCTGTTTTTT. Translation gives CASSLRGPGELFF. Complete variable domain (other parts from reference TRBV28 and TRBJ2-2): DVKVTQSSRYLVKRTGEKVFLECVQDMDHENMFWYRQDPGLGLRLIYFSYDVKMKEKGDIPEGYSVSREKKERFSLILESASTNQTSMYLCASSLRGPGELFFGEGSRLTVL.

This clonotype was seen repeatedly, ten times or more. This rearrangement joins TRBV29-1 to TRBJ2-1; D is unresolved. Trimming left V 4 bases short and J 3 bases short, with 13 bases between. Germline loops: CDR1 SQVTM, CDR2 ANQGSEA. The CDR3 is 14 amino acids. The CDR3 is CSVAYKFNYNEQFF. The CDR3 region has the DNA TGCAGCGTTGCGTACAAGTTTAACTACAATGAGCAGTTCTTC.

V is TRBV6-4 and J is TRBJ2-6, with 7 bases aligning to TRBD1. CDR1 and CDR2 from the germline V gene are MRHNA and SNTAGT. The CDR3 is 15 residues long. V shed 2 bases and J 3 bases; nucleotides not matched to a gene: 1. The CDR3 nucleotides are TGTGCCAGCAGTGACACAGGGGTTGGGGCCAACGTCCTGACTTTC. Its translation is CASSDTGVGANVLTF.

This clonotype came up a few times. The J gene is TRBJ1-3, the V gene TRBV30; D is undetermined. Trimming pared 2 bases from V and 0 bases from J, leaving 5 bases between. The germline gives CDR1 GTSNPN, CDR2 SVGIG (reference sequence). The CDR3 totals 13 residues. CDR3 loop: CAWSPYSGNTIYF. DNA of the CDR3: TGTGCCTGGAGTCCCTACTCTGGAAACACCATATATTTT.

This chain connects TRBV10-3 to TRBJ2-5; D might be TRBD1 (5 bases). V lost 6 bases and J 2 bases, leaving 13 bases between the germline ends. The CDR3 is 14 residues long. Looked up from germline, CDR1 is ENHRY and CDR2 is SYGVKD. CDR3 nucleotide sequence: TGTGCCATCAGGGCCCAGGGTCGGCAAGAGACCCAGTACTTC. Encoded protein: CAIRAQGRQETQYF.

This clonotype appeared many times. This rearrangement joins TRBV13 to TRBJ2-3; 8 bases map to TRBD1. This CDR3 is 14 amino acids long. The ends lost 4 bases at V and 4 bases at J; junction bases unmatched: 4. Germline V gene sequence: CDR1 PRHDT, CDR2 FYEKMQ (reference sequence). The CDR3 loop is CASSSTGDADTQYF. CDR3 coding DNA: TGTGCCAGCAGCTCGACAGGGGATGCAGATACGCAGTATTTT.

This clonotype was recorded many times. This chain uses TRBV28 with TRBJ2-7; 9 bases align to TRBD2. V trimming: 5 bases; J trimming: 4 bases; junction bases outside the gene matches: 9. Germline V gives CDR1 MDHEN, CDR2 SYDVKM. CDR3 length: 15 amino acids. CDR3 loop: CASSQAGGNLYEQYF. The CDR3 region has the DNA TGTGCCAGCAGTCAAGCGGGAGGCAACCTTTACGAGCAGTACTTC.

This clonotype was seen repeatedly, ten times or more. The chain recombines TRBV9 with TRBJ1-1; 7 positions match TRBD1. CDR3 length: 14 amino acids. V shed 3 bases and J 2 bases; nucleotides not matched to a gene: 4. Per the germline V gene, CDR1 is SGDLS and CDR2 is YYNGEE. The DNA of the CDR3 is TGTGCCAGCAGCGCCGGGACAGCTAACACTGAAGCTTTCTTT. Protein sequence: CASSAGTANTEAFF. Filled out from reference TRBV9 and TRBJ1-1, the complete variable domain reads DSGVTQTPKHLITATGQRVTLRCSPRSGDLSVYWYQQSLDQGLQFLIQYYNGEERAKGNILERFSAQQFPDLHSELNLSSLELGDSALYFCASSAGTANTEAFFGQGTRLTVV.

The table lists this clonotype with many counts. The chain is built from TRBV5-1 and TRBJ1-2; the match to TRBD1 covers 7 bases. This CDR3 contains 15 residues. J gave up 2 bases and V 4 bases, and 8 bases lay outside the gene matches. The germline V gene encodes CDR1 SGHRS and CDR2 YFSETQ. CDR3 coding DNA: TGCGCCAGCAGCGGAATGACAGGGTCAAACTATGGCTACACCTTC. Amino acids: CASSGMTGSNYGYTF. The complete variable domain, with remaining parts taken from reference TRBV5-1 and TRBJ1-2, reads KAGVTQTPRYLIKTRGQQVTLSCSPISGHRSVSWYQQTPGQGLQFLFEYFSETQRNKGNFPGRFSGRQFSNSRSEMNVSTLELGDSALYLCASSGMTGSNYGYTFGSGTRLTVV.

Regarding this clonotype: A much larger clone is a single base away; this may be a read error. Given the absence of the conserved phenylalanine or tryptophan at the CDR3 end, a read error is likely. The rearrangement uses TRBV28 and TRBJ2-1; D is uncertain. There are 16 residues in the CDR3. V lost 6 bases and J 4 bases, leaving 19 bases between the germline ends. The germline gives CDR1 MDHEN, CDR2 SYDVKM. For the CDR3, the DNA is TGTGCCAGCAGACCCGGTCCTTCTAGAACGTACAATGAGCAGTTCTCC. It yields the protein CASRPGPSRTYNEQFS.